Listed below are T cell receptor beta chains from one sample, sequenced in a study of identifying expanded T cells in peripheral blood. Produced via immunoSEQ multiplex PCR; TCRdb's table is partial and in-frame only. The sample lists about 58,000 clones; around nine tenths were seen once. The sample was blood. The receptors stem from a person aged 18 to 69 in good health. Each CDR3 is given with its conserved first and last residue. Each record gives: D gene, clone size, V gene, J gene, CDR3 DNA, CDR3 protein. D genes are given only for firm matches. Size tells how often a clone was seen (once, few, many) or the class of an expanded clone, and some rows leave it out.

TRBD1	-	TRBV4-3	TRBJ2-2	TGCGCCAGCAGCCAAGTTTGGGACAGGGTACCCGGGGAGCTGTTTTTT	CASSQVWDRVPGELFF
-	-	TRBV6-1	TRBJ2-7	TGTGCCAGCAGTGAAGTCGTCAGGGGAGGGGTGCAGTACTTC	CASSEVVRGGVQYF
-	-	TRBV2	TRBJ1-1	TGTGCCAGCAGTGTTGATATGACGAACACTGAAGCTTTCTTT	CASSVDMTNTEAFF
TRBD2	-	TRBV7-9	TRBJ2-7	TGTGCCAGCAGCTTAGAATCTCTCGGGAGGCCCCATGGGGAGCAGTACTTC	CASSLESLGRPHGEQYF
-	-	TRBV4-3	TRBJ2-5	TGCGCCAGCAGCCAAGAAGGGGCGCGCCCCGAGGAGACCCAGTACTTC	CASSQEGARPEETQYF
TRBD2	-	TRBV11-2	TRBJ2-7	TGTGCCAGCAGCTTAGTTGGCGGGACTAGCGGGGGGTACGAGCAGTACTTC	CASSLVGGTSGGYEQYF
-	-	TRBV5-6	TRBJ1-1	TGTGCCAGCAGCAGAGGGATGAACACTGAAGCTTTCTTT	CASSRGMNTEAFF
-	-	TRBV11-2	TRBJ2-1	TGTGCCAGCAGCTTAGGATCAGGAGGGGGCGCTGAGCAGTTCTTC	CASSLGSGGGAEQFF
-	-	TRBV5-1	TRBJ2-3	TGCGCCAGCAGGAGCAACGCGCCCACAGATACGCAGTATTTT	CASRSNAPTDTQYF
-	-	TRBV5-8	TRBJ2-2	TGTGCCAGCAGCCCCTCCCTCCTTTTATCCTCCGGGGAGCTGTTTTTT	CASSPSLLLSSGELFF
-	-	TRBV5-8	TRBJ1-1	TGTGCCAGCAGCTTGGAGGGGGGTTGGAACACTGAAGCTTTCTTT	CASSLEGGWNTEAFF
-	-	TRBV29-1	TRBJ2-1	TGCAGCGTTGACCGGGCCCGCTCCTACAATGAGCAGTTCTTC	CSVDRARSYNEQFF
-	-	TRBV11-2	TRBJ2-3	TGTGCCAGCAGCTTTGGTACAGATACGCAGTATTTT	CASSFGTDTQYF
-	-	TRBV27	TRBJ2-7	TGTGCCAGCAGTCCGGGACGGCACTACGAGCAGTACTTC	CASSPGRHYEQYF
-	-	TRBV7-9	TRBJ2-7	TGTGCCAGCAGCCTCGTCGGCGGAACCTACGAGCAGTACTTC	CASSLVGGTYEQYF
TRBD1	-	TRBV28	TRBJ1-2	TGTGCCAGCAGGACCGACAGGGGTCACGGCTACACCTTC	CASRTDRGHGYTF
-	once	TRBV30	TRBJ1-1	TGTGCCTGGAGTGTAGGTTGGGGTTTCCGGAACACTGAAGCTTTCTTT	CAWSVGWGFRNTEAFF
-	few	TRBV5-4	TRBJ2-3	TGTGCCAGCAGCTTGCTCGGGAAAGGTTCAGATACGCAGTATTTT	CASSLLGKGSDTQYF
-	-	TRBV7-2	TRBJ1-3	TGTGCCAGCAGCTTAGCGCAAGTGGGCTCTGGAAACACCATATATTTT	CASSLAQVGSGNTIYF
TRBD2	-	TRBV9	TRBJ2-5	TGTGCCAGCAGCGTATCCGGGGGGGAGACCCAGTACTTC	CASSVSGGETQYF
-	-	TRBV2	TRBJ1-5	TGTGCCAGCAGTCTCGACAGGCTTAATCAGCCCCAGCATTTT	CASSLDRLNQPQHF
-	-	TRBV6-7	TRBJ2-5	TGTGCCAGCAGTTACCCCCACCCGGGCCAAGAGACCCAGTACTTC	CASSYPHPGQETQYF
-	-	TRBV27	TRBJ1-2	TGTGCCAGCAGTTTAAAGGAGTTTAAGGGGCAGGCCCGGCACTATGGCTACACCTTC	CASSLKEFKGQARHYGYTF
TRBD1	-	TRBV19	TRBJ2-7	TGTGCCAGTAGTCACGGACAGGGAGCCTACGAGCAGTACTTC	CASSHGQGAYEQYF
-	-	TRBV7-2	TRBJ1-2	TGTGCCAGCAGCCCTCGGACGTATGGCTACACCTTC	CASSPRTYGYTF
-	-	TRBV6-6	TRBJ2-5	TGTGCCAGCAGTTACGAACCACGGCAAGAGACCCAGTACTTC	CASSYEPRQETQYF
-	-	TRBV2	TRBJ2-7	TGTGCCAGCAGTGGGTTGACAGGAACCGCCTACGAGCAGTACTTC	CASSGLTGTAYEQYF
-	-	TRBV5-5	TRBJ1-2	TGTGCCAGCAGCTTGGGGGGCGTAAGTGGCTACACCTTC	CASSLGGVSGYTF
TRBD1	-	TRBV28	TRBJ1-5	TGTGCCAGCACTACGACAGGGAAGTTCCAGCCCCAGCATTTT	CASTTTGKFQPQHF
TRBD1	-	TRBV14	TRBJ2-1	TGTGCCAGCAGCCAGGCCGGGACAGGCTGGGCCTTCTTC	CASSQAGTGWAFF
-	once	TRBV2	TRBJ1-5	TGTGCCAGCAGTGAGGCACAGGGTGGTTCGCAGCCCCAGCATTTT	CASSEAQGGSQPQHF
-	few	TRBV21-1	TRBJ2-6	TGTGCCAGCAGCACAAACAGGTCCTCTGGGGCCAACGTCCTGACTTTC	CASSTNRSSGANVLTF
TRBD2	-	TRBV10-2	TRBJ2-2	TGCGCCAGCAGTAAGGGACTAGCGGGGGCCGGGGAGCTGTTTTTT	CASSKGLAGAGELFF
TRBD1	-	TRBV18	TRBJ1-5	TGTGCCAGTAATACAGGGGGTATTAGTCAGCCCCAGCATTTT	CASNTGGISQPQHF
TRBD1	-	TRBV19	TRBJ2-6	TGTGCCTCTGGAGGAGGACAGGGGGGATCTGGGGCCAACGTCCTGACTTTC	CASGGGQGGSGANVLTF
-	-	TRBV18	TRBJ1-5	TGTGCCAGCTCACCGGCCGGTAATCAGCCCCAGCATTTT	CASSPAGNQPQHF